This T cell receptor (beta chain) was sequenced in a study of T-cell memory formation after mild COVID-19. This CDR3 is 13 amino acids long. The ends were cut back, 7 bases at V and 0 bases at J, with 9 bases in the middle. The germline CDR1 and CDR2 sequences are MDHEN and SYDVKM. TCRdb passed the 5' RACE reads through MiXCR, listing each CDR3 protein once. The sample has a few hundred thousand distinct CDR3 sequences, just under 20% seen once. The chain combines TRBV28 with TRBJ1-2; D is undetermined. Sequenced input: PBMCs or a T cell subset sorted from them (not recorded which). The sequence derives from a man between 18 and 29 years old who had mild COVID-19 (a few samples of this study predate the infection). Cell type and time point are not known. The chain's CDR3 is CASTEYSNYGYTF. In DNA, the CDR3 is TGTGCCAGCACCGAATATTCTAACTATGGCTACACCTTC.